This T cell receptor beta chain was profiled in a study of shared clonotypes between healthy human individuals (dated by TCRdb to 2018 to 2020). For the study in its entirety: The cohort comprised a couple of women and three men aged 18 to 49 years. The study deeply sequenced blood TCR repertoires of about 5 healthy adults to estimate repertoire size and the extent of clonotype sharing between individuals. Per donor, leukapheresis produced somewhere between about 0.94 and 9.5 billion PBMCs. Per donor, three plates each were used for CD4 naive and CD4 memory, two for CD8 naive, and one for CD8 memory. Different laboratories and diverse techniques were used to prepare libraries and sequence TCR repertoires, to increase sequencing depth and limit assay-specific biases. Points the paper makes about the study in general: Clonotypes shared by all four sorted-subset donors showed higher generation probabilities than non-shared clonotypes. Only blood was sampled, and tissue TCR repertoires likely differ from those in blood. When a handful of donors were compared, the shared fraction of clonotypes was about 5% for naive CD4, more than 3% for naive CD8, 2% to 2.5% for memory CD4, and less than 0.45% for memory CD8. Incomplete sequencing was indicated by rarefaction of sorted-subset datasets, despite the large sequencing depth. Estimated clonotype richness was generally larger for naive than for memory subsets. Based on pairwise subsampling, the degree of clonotype sharing among donors was expected to be affected by sequencing depth. The small number of donors limited the genetic and exposure-history diversity represented.

The CDR3 has 18 amino acids, counting the end cysteine and phenylalanine. Of all the DNA, just the CDR3 is kept, 54 bases in frame from base 1. For CDR1 and CDR2, the germline V gene (reference sequence) lists SEHNR and FQNEAQ. V is pared back by 5 bases and J by 6 bases, with 28 bases lying between the germline termini. This clone was recorded once. Its antigen is currently not known. Base-call qualities are not available, and no considerably larger clone is one nucleotide away. Donors were healthy HIV-negative adults with no recently reported acute infections or vaccinations. Every donor was a Caucasian adult living in Nashville, Tennessee, USA. Magnetic negative selection was used to enrich CD4+ T cells, after which naive cells were positively selected on CD45RA and the negative fraction became the memory subset. After blood collection by leukapheresis, PBMCs were isolated using Ficoll-Histopaque density gradient centrifugation and then cryopreserved in the vapor phase of liquid nitrogen. Purity and quantity of every magnetically sorted T cell population were checked by analytical flow cytometry. Genomic DNA was isolated from each sorted fraction and quantified by UV absorbance on a Nanodrop 2000c.

Using the deep immunoSEQ assay, TCR CDR3 regions were amplified from genomic DNA by multiplex PCR. Genomic DNA extracted from each cell subset was distributed evenly over all wells of several immunoSEQ 96-well plates, and each plate served as one replicate. Each replicate PCR for sorted subsets received about 210 ng genomic DNA, equal to roughly 30,000 T cell genomes. Purified libraries were measured with a Qubit 3.0 fluorometer, size-checked on a Bioanalyzer 2100, and measured again with the KAPA Library Quantification kit. Every immunoSEQ 96-well plate was sequenced on a dedicated single-read 150-cycle Illumina NextSeq 550 flow cell. The original pipeline was this. Because the immunoSEQ output held only junctional sequences and lacked quality scores, the filtering could not match the filtering applied to full-length reads. To assign V/J genes and CDR3, sequences were annotated against IMGT germline references using PyIR, a Python wrapper for IgBLAST v1.9. Reads were removed for weak V/J assignments (E-value above 1e-6), missing CDR3, stop codons, out-of-frame junctions, or ambiguous translated residues. V3J clonotypes were defined by identical inferred V gene, J gene, and CDR3 amino acid sequence. To compute the percentage overlap between repertoires, the number of shared unique clonotypes was divided by the size of the smaller repertoire. Three approaches were used to assess repertoire richness: RTK rarefaction, the Chao1 estimator, and Recon v2.1 estimates of unobserved clonotypes. For all TCRbeta clonotypes obtained by the gDNA method from a few donors, generation probabilities were computed with OLGA. TCRdb re-hosts the immuneACCESS table, in-frame sequences only. Its copies lack some clones; in the studies checked, an unresolved V gene accounts for under half of them, and the cause for the rest is not known. That table gives V, J and clone size, and the DNA gave D and trimming. Counted in this sample were 2 million to 2.5 million clones; approximately 93% of them appeared once. The ten largest account for 0.39% of the sample.

The clonotype was recovered from a young man in good health. Some clones in this sample may be carry-over from other donors' samples. Sequences were obtained from naive CD4+ T cells from PBMCs. The cell subset or site label of this sample denotes: CD45RA+ positively selected. Recombination joined TRBV7-9 with TRBJ1-2; TRBD1 is a weak D gene call, 6 bases matching. The CDR3 is CASSPQSLGQQIIHGYTF. The nucleotide sequence is TGTGCCAGCAGCCCCCAGTCATTAGGACAGCAGATAATTCATGGCTACACCTTC. Here the CDR3 is joined to the reference TRBV7-9 and TRBJ1-2 genes, and the full variable domain is: DTGVSQNPRHKITKRGQNVTFRCDPISEHNRLYWYRQTLGQGPEFLTYFQNEAQLEKSRLLSDRFSAERPKGSFSTLEIQRTEQGDSAMYLCASSPQSLGQQIIHGYTFGSGTRLTVV.